The entry below describes one T cell receptor (beta chain). What it binds is not known. Looked up from germline, CDR1 is ENHRY and CDR2 is SYGVKD. The CDR3 totals 14 residues. The V end lost 7 bases, the J end lost 1 base, and 12 bases lay between the germline ends. What was sequenced were expressed TCRB transcripts, since all of the isolated RNA had been reverse transcribed. Some clones are missing from TCRdb's copy, which holds only in-frame ones; the method was immunoSEQ multiplex PCR. The repertoire holds just over 450,000 clones, with around 28% as singletons. The source of the sample is a study of beta chain features in type 1 diabetes. Study conclusions and caveats: Moderate but significant shortening of TCRB CDR3s was recorded in all four CD4+ subsets from Type 1 diabetes patients. Cells with high TCR expression could be over-represented by cDNA sequencing.

This sequence originates from a man between 18 and 29 years old in good health. Sequenced material: naive CD4+ T cells from blood. The chain joins TRBV10-3 to TRBJ2-3; D is uncertain. The CDR3 sequence is CAIKVSGGTDTQYF. As DNA, the CDR3 is TGTGCCATCAAAGTCTCGGGCGGCACAGATACGCAGTATTTT.